This TCR beta chain was captured in a study of blood T cell repertoires in COVID-19. On the study more broadly: There were acute and convalescent COVID-19 samples, and they came from the United States, Italy and Spain. T cells, B-cell-depleted T cells, or PBMCs provided the cDNA or gDNA that served as material.

Trimming pared 5 bases from V and 7 bases from J, leaving 6 bases between. Per the germline V gene, CDR1 is MNHEY and CDR2 is SVGAGI. The CDR3 covers 11 residues. Original analysis: Nucleated cell number was recorded as an estimate derived from reference gene primer amplification. TCRdb's copy holds only in-frame clones and misses some; the assay was immunoSEQ multiplex PCR. V and J calls and clone size are given by that table; D and trimming were obtained from the DNA. The sample has some 190,000 clones; about four fifths are singletons. Source material: peripheral blood. The receptor comes from a man in his fifties or sixties with acute or convalescent COVID-19. The rearrangement uses TRBV6-5 and TRBJ2-4; a weak D match, TRBD1 (6 bases). CDR3 amino acids: CASSTGNIQYF. Here the CDR3 DNA reads TGTGCCAGCAGTACAGGGAACATTCAGTACTTC.